This T cell receptor beta chain derives from a study of T cell responses to AZD1222 COVID-19 vaccine. Deletions cut 4 bases from V and 3 bases from J, with 2 bases between. The CDR3 loop spans 11 amino acids. The germline gives CDR1 LNHDA, CDR2 SQIVND (reference sequence). Produced via immunoSEQ multiplex PCR; TCRdb's table is partial and in-frame only. The table includes about 140,000 clones, 80% to 95% detected once. The V and J genes are TRBV19 and TRBJ2-3, with D unresolved. Sequencing used peripheral blood, obtained on day 0 of AZD1222 vaccination. This clonotype was sampled from an adult in good health. The CDR3 here is CASSTTDTQYF. CDR3 bases: TGTGCCAGTAGTACGACAGATACGCAGTATTTT.